Listed below are T cell receptor beta chains from one sample, sequenced in a study of blood T cell repertoires in COVID-19. Libraries were prepared by immunoSEQ multiplex PCR; TCRdb keeps only in-frame clonotypes and omits some of them. This table has 150,000 to 250,000 clones, 70% to 85% appearing once. The sample comprised peripheral blood. All receptors come from a human donor with acute or convalescent COVID-19. The donor label of this sample is uncertain. Both conserved end residues are part of each CDR3. The order of the fields is clone size, V gene, J gene, D gene, CDR3 protein, CDR3 DNA. The D gene is left open where the match is weak. Not every row has a clone size; where given, it reads once, few, many or a size class.

-	TRBV2	TRBJ1-1	TRBD1	CASRGQGVEAFF	TGTGCCAGCAGAGGACAGGGAGTTGAAGCTTTCTTT
-	TRBV19	TRBJ1-1	-	CASSNLGRPEAFF	TGTGCCAGTAGTAACCTGGGCAGGCCCGAAGCTTTCTTT
-	TRBV4-3	TRBJ1-4	-	CASSPSPARVNEKLFF	TGCGCCAGCAGCCCATCCCCCGCACGCGTTAATGAAAAACTGTTTTTT
-	TRBV27	TRBJ1-5	TRBD1	CASSWGRGSVSNQPQHF	TGTGCCAGCAGTTGGGGCAGGGGGTCGGTGAGCAATCAGCCCCAGCATTTT
-	TRBV28	TRBJ2-3	-	CASITGGRSSTDTQYF	TGTGCCAGCATCACCGGGGGACGGTCCTCGACGGATACGCAGTATTTT
-	TRBV28	TRBJ1-5	TRBD1	CASKIPGQPNQPQHF	TGTGCCAGCAAGATCCCGGGACAGCCTAATCAGCCCCAGCATTTT
-	TRBV27	TRBJ2-3	-	CASSLLTGFTDTQYF	TGTGCCAGCAGTTTATTAACGGGATTCACAGATACGCAGTATTTT
-	TRBV4-2	TRBJ1-2	-	CASSPGLTDTMSYTF	TGTGCCAGCAGCCCAGGACTGACCGATACTATGAGCTACACCTTC
-	TRBV18	TRBJ2-7	TRBD2	CASSPNREASYEQYF	TGTGCCAGCTCACCAAACCGGGAGGCCTCCTACGAGCAGTACTTC
few	TRBV29-1	TRBJ1-2	TRBD1	CSVHQGVYGYTF	TGCAGCGTCCACCAGGGGGTCTATGGCTACACCTTC
-	TRBV18	TRBJ2-7	TRBD1	CASSLVGTGDEQYF	TGTGCCAGCTCACTAGTGGGGACAGGGGACGAGCAGTACTTC
-	TRBV6-5	TRBJ2-5	-	CASAPRDKIETQYF	TGTGCCAGCGCCCCCCGGGACAAAATAGAGACCCAGTACTTC
-	TRBV4-2	TRBJ2-7	TRBD1	CASSQERPTGASSYEQYF	TGTGCCAGCAGCCAAGAACGCCCGACAGGGGCCAGCTCCTACGAGCAGTACTTC
-	TRBV6-5	TRBJ1-3	-	CASMSTGNTIYF	TGTGCCAGCATGTCAACTGGAAACACCATATATTTT
-	TRBV6-6	TRBJ1-1	-	CASTSRGSNTEAFF	TGTGCCAGCACCTCCCGGGGATCGAACACTGAAGCTTTCTTT
-	TRBV4-2	TRBJ2-2	-	CASSQDFSSPGELFF	TGTGCCAGCAGCCAAGATTTCTCTTCCCCCGGGGAGCTGTTTTTT
-	TRBV19	TRBJ1-2	-	CASSGTIGYGYTF	TGTGCCAGTTCTGGGACTATTGGCTATGGCTACACCTTC
-	TRBV7-6	TRBJ2-3	TRBD2	CASSATGTRGPDTQYF	TGTGCCAGCAGCGCGACCGGGACTAGAGGCCCAGATACGCAGTATTTT
-	TRBV3-1/TRBV3-2	TRBJ2-7	TRBD2	CASSYSGTHREQYF	TGTGCCAGCAGCTATAGCGGGACCCATCGAGAGCAGTACTTC
-	TRBV5-1	TRBJ2-7	TRBD2	CASSLGLAGREQYF	TGCGCCAGCAGCTTAGGACTAGCGGGACGCGAGCAGTACTTC
once	TRBV4-3	TRBJ2-5	-	CASSQDRARETQYF	TGCGCCAGCAGCCAAGACAGGGCAAGAGAGACCCAGTACTTC
few	TRBV10-2	TRBJ1-1	-	CASSDPKFRTEAFF	TGCGCCAGCAGTGACCCTAAGTTTCGCACTGAAGCTTTCTTT
-	TRBV9	TRBJ1-1	-	CASTKGTVDHEAFF	TGTGCCAGCACCAAAGGAACAGTCGACCATGAAGCTTTCTTT
-	TRBV5-1	TRBJ2-7	-	CASSLEGGFSYEQYF	TGCGCCAGCAGCTTGGAGGGAGGTTTCTCCTACGAGCAGTACTTC
-	TRBV5-1	TRBJ1-1	TRBD1	CASSFDRAPNTEAFF	TGCGCCAGCAGCTTCGACAGGGCCCCGAACACTGAAGCTTTCTTT
-	TRBV5-1	TRBJ2-7	TRBD2	CASSLFPRGLAGGSSYEQYF	TGCGCCAGCAGCTTGTTTCCCCGTGGACTAGCGGGAGGAAGCTCCTACGAGCAGTACTTC